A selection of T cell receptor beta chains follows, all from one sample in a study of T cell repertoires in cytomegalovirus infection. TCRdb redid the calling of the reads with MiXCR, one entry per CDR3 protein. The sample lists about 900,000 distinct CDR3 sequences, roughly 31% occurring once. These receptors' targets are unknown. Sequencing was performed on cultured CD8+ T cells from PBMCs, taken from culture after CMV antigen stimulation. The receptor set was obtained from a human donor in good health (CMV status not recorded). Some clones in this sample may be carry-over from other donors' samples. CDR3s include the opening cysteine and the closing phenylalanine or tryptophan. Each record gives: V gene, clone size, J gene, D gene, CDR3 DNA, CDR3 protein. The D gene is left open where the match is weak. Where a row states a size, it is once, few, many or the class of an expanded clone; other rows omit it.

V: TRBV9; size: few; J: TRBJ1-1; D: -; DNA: TGTGCCAGTAAGCCCGGAGGGAACACTGAAGCTTTCTTT; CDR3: CASKPGGNTEAFF
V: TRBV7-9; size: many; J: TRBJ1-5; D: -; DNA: TGTGCCAGCAGTTTAATAGGTCAGCCCCAGCATTTT; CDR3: CASSLIGQPQHF
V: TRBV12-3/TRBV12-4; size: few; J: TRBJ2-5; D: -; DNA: TGTGCCAGCAGTACCCCTACTGAGCTTGAAGAGACCCAGTACTTC; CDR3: CASSTPTELEETQYF
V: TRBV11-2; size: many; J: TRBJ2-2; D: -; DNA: TGTGCCAGCAGCTTATCAGGATCCCTGCAATCATGGACCGGGGAGCTGTTTTTT; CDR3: CASSLSGSLQSWTGELFF
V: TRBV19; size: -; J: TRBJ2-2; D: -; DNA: TGTGCCAGTAGTGGAGGGTCCCCCGCCGGGGAGCTGTTTTTT; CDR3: CASSGGSPAGELFF
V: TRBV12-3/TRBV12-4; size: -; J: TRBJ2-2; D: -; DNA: TGTGCCAGCAGACCCGGACAGTGGGACACCGGGGAGCTGTTTTTT; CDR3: CASRPGQWDTGELFF
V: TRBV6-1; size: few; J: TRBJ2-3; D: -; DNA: TGTGCCAGCAGTGCTACAAACACAGATACGCAGTATTTT; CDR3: CASSATNTDTQYF
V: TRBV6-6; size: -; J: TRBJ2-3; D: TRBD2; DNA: TGTGCCAGCAGTTACACCTATCTAGCGGGGGGCTCCACAGATACGCAGTATTTT; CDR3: CASSYTYLAGGSTDTQYF
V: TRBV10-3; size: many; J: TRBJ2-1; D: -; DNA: TGTGCCATCAGAACTTCCTCCTACAATGAGCAGTTCTTC; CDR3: CAIRTSSYNEQFF
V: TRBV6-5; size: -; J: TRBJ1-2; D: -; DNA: TGTGCCAGCAGTTACTCCCTTCGTGGAGTCCCGTATGGCTACACCTTC; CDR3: CASSYSLRGVPYGYTF
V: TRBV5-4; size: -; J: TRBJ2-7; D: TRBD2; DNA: TGTGCCAGCAGCCAAGATAGCGGGGGGGCCTCGGGCGAGCAGTACTTC; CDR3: CASSQDSGGASGEQYF
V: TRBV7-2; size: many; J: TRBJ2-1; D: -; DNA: TGTGCCAGCCTCCCGGGTGGCAATGAGCAGTTCTTC; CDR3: CASLPGGNEQFF
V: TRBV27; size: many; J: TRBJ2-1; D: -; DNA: TGTGCCAGCAGCTTGTTCAATGAGCAGTTCTTC; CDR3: CASSLFNEQFF
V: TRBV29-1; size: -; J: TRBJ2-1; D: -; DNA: TGCAGCGTTGAGGGTCTGGGACGGCCGAGCTCCTACAATGAGCAGTTCTTC; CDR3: CSVEGLGRPSSYNEQFF
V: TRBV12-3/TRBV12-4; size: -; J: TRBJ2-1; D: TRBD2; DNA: TGTGCCAGCAGTTTAATCGGTTTCGGGGGGGCACAAGGCAATGAGCAGTTCTTC; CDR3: CASSLIGFGGAQGNEQFF
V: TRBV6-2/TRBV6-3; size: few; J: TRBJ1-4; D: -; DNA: TGTGCCAGCAGCCTTCGACAGGAGGATGAAAAACTGTTTTTT; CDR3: CASSLRQEDEKLFF
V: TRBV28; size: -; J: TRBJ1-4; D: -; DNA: TGTGCCAGCAGTTTACCCCGACAGCTTGGGCGCTCTAATGAAAAACCGTTTTTT; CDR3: CASSLPRQLGRSNEKPFF
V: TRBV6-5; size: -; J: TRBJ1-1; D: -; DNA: TGTGCCAGCAGTTACCACAGGGCCACTGAAGCTTTCTTT; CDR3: CASSYHRATEAFF
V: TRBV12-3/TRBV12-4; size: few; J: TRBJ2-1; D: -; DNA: TGTGCCAGCAGTCCGGACGGAACCGACAATGAGCAGTTCTTC; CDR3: CASSPDGTDNEQFF
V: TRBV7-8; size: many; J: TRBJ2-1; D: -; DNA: TGTGCCTGCCGGGACACCCACAATGAGCAGTTCTTC; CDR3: CACRDTHNEQFF
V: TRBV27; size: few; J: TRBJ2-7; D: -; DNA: TGTGCCAGCAGTTCCGCAGGGATATCTCCCTACGAGCAGTACTTC; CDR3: CASSSAGISPYEQYF
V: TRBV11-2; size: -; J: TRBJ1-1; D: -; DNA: TGTGCCAGCAGCTTATGGGCAGTGAAAAAGAACACTGAAGCTTTCTTT; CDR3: CASSLWAVKKNTEAFF
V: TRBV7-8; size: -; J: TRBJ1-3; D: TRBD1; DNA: TGTGCCAGCAGCTACAGGGGGCGAGCCGAAAACACCATATATTTT; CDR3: CASSYRGRAENTIYF
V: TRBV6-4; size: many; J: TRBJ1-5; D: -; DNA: TGTGCCAGCAGTGACTCCGCGGGGGGGCACCGCAGTCAGCCCCAGCATTTT; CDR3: CASSDSAGGHRSQPQHF
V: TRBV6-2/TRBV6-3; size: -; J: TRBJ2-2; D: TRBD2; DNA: TGTGCCAGCATCGCGCTGCCGGGACTAGCGGGGGGCGCGAACACCGGGGAGCTGTTTTTT; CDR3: CASIALPGLAGGANTGELFF
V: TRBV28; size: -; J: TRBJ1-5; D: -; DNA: TGTGCCAGCAGACCCGAGGGGGGGAGCAATCAGCCCCAGCATTTT; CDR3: CASRPEGGSNQPQHF
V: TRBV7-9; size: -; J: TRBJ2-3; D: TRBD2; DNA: TGTGCCAGCAGCCTAGAGCGGGGGAGCACAGTTACGCAGTATTTT; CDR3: CASSLERGSTVTQYF
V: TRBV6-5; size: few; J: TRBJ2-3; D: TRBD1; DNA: TGTGCCAGCAGTTACTCTTATCCGGACAGGCGCACAGATACGCAGTATTTT; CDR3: CASSYSYPDRRTDTQYF
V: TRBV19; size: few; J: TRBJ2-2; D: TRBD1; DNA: TGTGCCAGCCGGGACAGGGGGCGAGGCACCGGGGAGCTGTTTTTT; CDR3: CASRDRGRGTGELFF
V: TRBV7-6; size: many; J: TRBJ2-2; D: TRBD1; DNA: TGTGCCAGCAGCTTAACACCAATCGACAGGGGGCTGGACACCGGGGAGCTGTTTTTT; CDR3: CASSLTPIDRGLDTGELFF
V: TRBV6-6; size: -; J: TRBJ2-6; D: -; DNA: TGTGCCAGCAGTATAAAAGGGAAAGGGGCCAACGTCCTGACTTTC; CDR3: CASSIKGKGANVLTF
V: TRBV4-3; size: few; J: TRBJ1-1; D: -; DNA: TGCGCCAGCAGCCAAGACGGGAAATTGACTGAAGCTTTCTTT; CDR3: CASSQDGKLTEAFF
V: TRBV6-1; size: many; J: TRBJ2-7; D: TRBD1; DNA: TGTGCCAGCAGTACAGGGGCAACCTACGAGCAGTACTTC; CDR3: CASSTGATYEQYF
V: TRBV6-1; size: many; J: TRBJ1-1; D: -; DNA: TGTGCCAGCAGTGAAGAAATCCTAGGTGGAACTGAAGCTTTCTTT; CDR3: CASSEEILGGTEAFF
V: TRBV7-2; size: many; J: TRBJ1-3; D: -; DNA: TGTGCCAGCAGCTTAATTCCGAACTCTGGAAACACCATATATTTT; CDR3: CASSLIPNSGNTIYF
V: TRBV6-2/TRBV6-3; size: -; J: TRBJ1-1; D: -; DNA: TGTGCCAGCAGCCGCAGAAGGGTTGGGGAAACTGAAGCTTTCTTT; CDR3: CASSRRRVGETEAFF
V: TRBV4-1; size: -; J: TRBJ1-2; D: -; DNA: TGCGCCAGCAGCCAAGATCGAGACAGCTTTAACTATGGCTACACCTTC; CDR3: CASSQDRDSFNYGYTF
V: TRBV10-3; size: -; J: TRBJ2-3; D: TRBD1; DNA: TGTGCCATCAGCTCAACCGGACAGGGAGCGGGAGATACGCAGTATTTT; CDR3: CAISSTGQGAGDTQYF
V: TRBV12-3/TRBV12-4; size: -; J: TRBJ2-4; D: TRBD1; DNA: TGTGCCAGCCGGGTGGGGACAGGGGGTATGAACATTCAGTACTTC; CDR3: CASRVGTGGMNIQYF
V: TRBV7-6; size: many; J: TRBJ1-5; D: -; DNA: TGTGCCAGCAGCTTAGCGGTGGCTCAGCCCCAGCATTTT; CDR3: CASSLAVAQPQHF
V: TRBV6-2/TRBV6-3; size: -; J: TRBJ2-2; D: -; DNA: TGTGCCAGCAGTTACGGTCGGGGGTCCAAGGCCGGGGAGCTGTTTTTT; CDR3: CASSYGRGSKAGELFF
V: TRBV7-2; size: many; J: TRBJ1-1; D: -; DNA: TGTGCCAGCAGCTTGTGGGTGAACACTGAAGCTTTCTTT; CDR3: CASSLWVNTEAFF
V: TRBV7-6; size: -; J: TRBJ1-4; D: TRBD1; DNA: TGTGCCAGCAGCTTAGCAGGGGGCTCTAATGAAAAACTGTTTTTT; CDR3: CASSLAGGSNEKLFF
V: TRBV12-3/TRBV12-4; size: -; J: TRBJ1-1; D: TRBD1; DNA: TGTGCCAGCAGTTTCCCACAGGGGTCCGGAAGGAGCACTGAAGCTTTCTTT; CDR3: CASSFPQGSGRSTEAFF
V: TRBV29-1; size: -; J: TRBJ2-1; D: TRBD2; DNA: TGCAGCGTTCCTCCCCGGGGGGTTTCCACAGAGCAGTTCTTC; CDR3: CSVPPRGVSTEQFF
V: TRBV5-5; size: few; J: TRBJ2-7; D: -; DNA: TGTGCCAGCAGCCCCTCAATGGACGAGCAGTACTTC; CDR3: CASSPSMDEQYF
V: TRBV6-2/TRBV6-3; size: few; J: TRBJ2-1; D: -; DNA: TGTGCCAGCAGTTACCTCGCCGGGGCAGTACAGAATGAGCAGTTCTTC; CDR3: CASSYLAGAVQNEQFF
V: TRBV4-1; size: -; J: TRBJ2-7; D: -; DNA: TGCGCCAGCAGCCAAGGGTCAAGGGACTACGAGCAGTACTTC; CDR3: CASSQGSRDYEQYF
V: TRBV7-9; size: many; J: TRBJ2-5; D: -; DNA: TGTGCCAGCAGCTTTGCTCAAGAGACCCAGTACTTC; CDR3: CASSFAQETQYF
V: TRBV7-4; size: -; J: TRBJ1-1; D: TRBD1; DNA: TGTACCAGCAGCTCCTTGGACAGGGGTAACAGTGAAGCTTTCTTT; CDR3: CTSSSLDRGNSEAFF
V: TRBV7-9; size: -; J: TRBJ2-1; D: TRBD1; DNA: TGTGCCAGCAGCGACCGGGACAGGGCACCCGGGGCCTACAATGTGCAGTTCTTC; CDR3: CASSDRDRAPGAYNVQFF
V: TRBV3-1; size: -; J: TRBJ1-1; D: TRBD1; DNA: TGTGCCAGCAGCACCGGGGACAGCAACACTGAAGCTTTCTTT; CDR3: CASSTGDSNTEAFF
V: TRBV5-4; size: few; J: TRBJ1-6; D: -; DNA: TGTGCCAGCAGCTTACCCTACACGGGCTATGGTAATTCACCCCTCCACTTT; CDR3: CASSLPYTGYGNSPLHF